This entry describes one T cell receptor (beta chain). Its antigen is undetermined. The source of the sample is a study of cytomegalovirus exposure and HLA in healthy donors. The overall study: The 90 to 150 validation repertoires, a later analysis reported, used the same platform as the roughly 700 repertoires from the first cohort. Points from the study as a whole: According to a subsequent analysis, TCR clusters identified in the first cohort showed a tendency to co-occur across the 100 to 150 validation repertoires. CMV antigen specificity was confirmed in vitro for three CMV-associated chains. There were some public TCRs occurring in many donors, but most TCR sequences were rare.

Data came from immunoSEQ multiplex PCR; TCRdb stores just in-frame clones and leaves some out. The sample lists over 120,000 clones, about 91% occurring once. This receptor was identified in a woman younger than 30 in good health and CMV-seropositive. The sequenced sample was PBMCs.

The CDR3 sequence is CASSISAGSNYGYTF. The CDR3 DNA reads TGTGCCAGTAGTATTTCGGCAGGCTCTAACTATGGCTACACCTTC. This sequence joins TRBV19 and TRBJ1-2; D is unresolved. Germline V lookup: CDR1 LNHDA, CDR2 SQIVND (reference sequence). This CDR3 is built from 15 residues. V was shortened by 3 bases and J by 0 bases, with 11 bases between the two germline ends.